In this sample, the clone carrying this T cell receptor beta chain turned up a few times. The antigen is not known. This sample is drawn from a study of read filtering for tumor transcriptome and immune sequencing. In the study overall: Patients were 17 male and about 15 female, mean age 65.9 years, range about 40 to 85. TCR-mapped reads were about 4 to 10.27 million with IR-seq versus roughly 85 to 1,300 with RNA-seq.

Study results and caveats: IR-seq and RNA-seq agreed better without single-read clonotypes. Approximately 82% of IR-seq clonotypes had one read, totaling approximately 3.5% of reads; RNA-seq: roughly 76% and 46%.

Trimming cost V 0 bases and J 1 base; bases outside gene matches: 4. The CDR3 extends over 16 amino acids. Germline CDR1 is LGHNA and CDR2 is YSLEER. Molecular barcoded adaptors covering alpha/delta and beta/gamma chains were used on approximately 400 ng RNA. Via MiXCR, TCRdb re-called the reads, giving one row per CDR3 protein. In the table there are approximately 6,500 distinct CDR3 sequences, 23% of which are singletons. This sequence originates from a donor at least 40 years old with multiple myeloma. Sequences were obtained from a population of CD138-negative cells sorted from bone marrow. The chain uses TRBV4-3 and TRBJ2-3; 7 positions agree with TRBD1. This CDR3 is CASSQDITGGTDTQYF. In nucleotides, the CDR3 is TGCGCCAGCAGCCAAGACATTACAGGGGGCACAGATACGCAGTATTTT.